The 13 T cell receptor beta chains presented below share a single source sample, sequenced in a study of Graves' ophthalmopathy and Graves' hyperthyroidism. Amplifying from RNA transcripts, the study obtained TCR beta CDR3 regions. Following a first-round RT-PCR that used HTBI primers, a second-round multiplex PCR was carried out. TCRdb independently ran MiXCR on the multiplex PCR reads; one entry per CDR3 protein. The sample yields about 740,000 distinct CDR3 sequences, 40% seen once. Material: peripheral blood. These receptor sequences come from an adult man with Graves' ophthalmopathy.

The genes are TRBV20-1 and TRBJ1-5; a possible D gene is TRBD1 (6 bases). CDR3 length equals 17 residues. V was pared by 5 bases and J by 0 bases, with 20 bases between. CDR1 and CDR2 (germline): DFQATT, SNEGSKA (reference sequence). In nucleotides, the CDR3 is TGCAGTGCTTGGTCCGGACAGATCGTCCTTAGCAATCAGCCCCAGCATTTT. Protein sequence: CSAWSGQIVLSNQPQHF.

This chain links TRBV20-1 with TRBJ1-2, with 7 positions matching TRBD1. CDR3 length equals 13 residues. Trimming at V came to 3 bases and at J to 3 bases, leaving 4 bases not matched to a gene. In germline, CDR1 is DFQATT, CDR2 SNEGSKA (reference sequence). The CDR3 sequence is CSASRDRDYGYTF. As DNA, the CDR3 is TGCAGTGCTAGTAGAGACAGGGACTATGGCTACACCTTC.

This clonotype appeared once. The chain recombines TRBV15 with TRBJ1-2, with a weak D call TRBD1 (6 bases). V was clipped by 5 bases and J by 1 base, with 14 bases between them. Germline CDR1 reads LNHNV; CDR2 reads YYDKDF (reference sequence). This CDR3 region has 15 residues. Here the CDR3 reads CATSDRDNHNYGYTF. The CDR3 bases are TGTGCCACCAGCGATCGGGACAACCATAACTATGGCTACACCTTC.

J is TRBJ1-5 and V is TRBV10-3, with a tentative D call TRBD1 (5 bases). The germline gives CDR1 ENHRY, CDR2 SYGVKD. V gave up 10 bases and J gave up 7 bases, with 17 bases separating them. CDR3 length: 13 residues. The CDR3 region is CASRGREEQPQHF. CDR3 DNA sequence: TGTGCCAGCAGAGGCAGGGAAGAACAGCCCCAGCATTTT.

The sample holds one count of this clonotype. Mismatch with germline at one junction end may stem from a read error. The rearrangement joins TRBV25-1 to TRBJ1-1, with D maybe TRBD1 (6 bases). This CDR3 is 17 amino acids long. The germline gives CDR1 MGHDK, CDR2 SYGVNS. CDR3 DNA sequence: TGTGCCAGCAGTGAAGGGGGGAAACAGGGTCGAAACACTGAGGCTTTCTTT. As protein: CASSEGGKQGRNTEAFF.

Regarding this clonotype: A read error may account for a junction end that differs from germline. For the CDR3, the DNA is TGTGCCATCAGTAAGTACTTAAACTACGGGCAGTACTTC. Amino acids: CAISKYLNYGQYF. The chain links TRBV10-3 to TRBJ2-7; D is unclear. CDR1 and CDR2 (germline): ENHRY, SYGVKD. The CDR3 is 13 residues long.

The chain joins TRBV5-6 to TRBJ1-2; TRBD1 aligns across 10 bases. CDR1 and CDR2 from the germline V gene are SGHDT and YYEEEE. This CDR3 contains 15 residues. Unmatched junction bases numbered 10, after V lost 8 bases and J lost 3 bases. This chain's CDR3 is CASQETGGFDYGYTF. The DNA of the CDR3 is TGTGCCAGTCAAGAGACAGGGGGCTTCGACTATGGCTACACCTTC.

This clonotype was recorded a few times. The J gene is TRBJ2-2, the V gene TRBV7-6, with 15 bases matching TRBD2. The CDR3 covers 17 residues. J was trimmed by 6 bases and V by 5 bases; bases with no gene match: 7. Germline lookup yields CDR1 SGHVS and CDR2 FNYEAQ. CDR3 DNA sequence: TGTGCCAGCAGCGACGGACTAGCGGGAGGGCCTCCCGGGGAGCTGTTTTTT. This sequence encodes CASSDGLAGGPPGELFF.

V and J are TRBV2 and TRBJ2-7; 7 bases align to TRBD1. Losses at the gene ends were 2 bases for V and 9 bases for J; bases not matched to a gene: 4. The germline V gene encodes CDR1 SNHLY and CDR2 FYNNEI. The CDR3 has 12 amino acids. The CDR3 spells CASSEWDSGQYF. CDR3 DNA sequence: TGTGCCAGCAGTGAATGGGACAGTGGGCAGTACTTC. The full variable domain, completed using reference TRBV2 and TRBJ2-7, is EPEVTQTPSHQVTQMGQEVILRCVPISNHLYFYWYRQILGQKVEFLVSFYNNEISEKSEIFDDQFSVERPDGSNFTLKIRSTKLEDSAMYFCASSEWDSGQYFGPGTRLTVT.

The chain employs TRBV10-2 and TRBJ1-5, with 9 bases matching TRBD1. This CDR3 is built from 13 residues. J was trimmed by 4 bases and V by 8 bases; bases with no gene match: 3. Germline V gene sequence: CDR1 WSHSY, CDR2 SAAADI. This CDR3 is CASGTGQNQPQHF. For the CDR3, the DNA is TGCGCCAGCGGGACAGGGCAAAATCAGCCCCAGCATTTT.

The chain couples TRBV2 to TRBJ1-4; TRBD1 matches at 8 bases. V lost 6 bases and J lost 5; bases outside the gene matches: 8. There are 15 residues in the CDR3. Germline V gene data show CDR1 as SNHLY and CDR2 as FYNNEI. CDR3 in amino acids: CASRTRRTGNEKLFF. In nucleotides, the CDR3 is TGTGCCAGCAGGACACGGAGGACAGGGAATGAAAAACTGTTTTTT.

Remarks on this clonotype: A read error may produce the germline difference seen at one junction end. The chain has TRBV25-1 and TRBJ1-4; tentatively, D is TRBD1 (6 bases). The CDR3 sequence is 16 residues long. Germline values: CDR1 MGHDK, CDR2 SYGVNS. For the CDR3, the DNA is TGCGCCAGCAGCCAAGATCGGGCAGGGGACGGAGAAAAACTGTTTTTT. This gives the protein CASSQDRAGDGEKLFF.

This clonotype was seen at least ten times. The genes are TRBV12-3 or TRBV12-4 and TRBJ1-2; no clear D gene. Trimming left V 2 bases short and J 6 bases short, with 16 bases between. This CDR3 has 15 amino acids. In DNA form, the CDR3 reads TGTGCCAGCAGTTTATACGCCGGGAGACGGGATGGCTACACCTTC. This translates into CASSLYAGRRDGYTF.